This T cell receptor (beta chain) was documented in a study of blood T cells in healthy people across ages. Looking at the study overall: For every two T cells, template switching captured about one barcoded beta molecule. Study results and caveats: Age advanced and TCR beta diversity per million T cells fell, roughly linearly.

This clonotype was seen only once. What it binds is not known. Together with a sample-barcoded 5' primer, a J-beta primer mix was included in a second PCR lasting roughly 6 to 12 cycles. Researchers report that a template-switch adaptor with 12 random nucleotides tagged each cDNA molecule. TCRdb itself ran the 5' RACE reads through MiXCR, one entry per CDR3 protein. The sample lists about 400,000 distinct CDR3 sequences, about half occurring once. It was roughly 10 milliliters of peripheral blood that were drawn from each donor. Per the germline V gene, CDR1 is SEHNR and CDR2 is FQNEAQ (reference sequence). V dropped 5 bases and J dropped 4; count of bases not matched to a gene: 6. This CDR3 is 14 amino acids long.

The chain combines TRBV7-9 with TRBJ1-2; 8 nucleotides align to TRBD1. The sequence derives from a man aged 55 to 70 in good health. The sequenced sample was blood. In DNA, the CDR3 is TGTGCCAGCAGCCCTACAGGGGGGTCCTATGGCTACACCTTC. Its protein is CASSPTGGSYGYTF.